Following are 29 T cell receptor beta chains from one sample sequenced in a study of T-cell reconstitution after alpha-beta-depleted transplantation in children. Unique molecular identifiers were used in preparing the TCRbeta library. A single record per CDR3 protein comes from TCRdb applying MiXCR to the PCR reads. The sample has 83,000 or so distinct CDR3 sequences, approximately 9.2% seen once. The sample in question was PBMCs from the stem cell graft donor, obtained from the stem cell graft. Receptors originate from a human donor who donated a stem cell graft to a child with congenital amegakaryocytic thrombocytopenia.

This clonotype was observed a few times. The chain has TRBV7-2 and TRBJ2-5; tentative D call: TRBD1 (7 bases). Germline V lookup: CDR1 SGHTA, CDR2 FQGNSA. Trimming pared 7 bases from V and 7 bases from J, leaving 19 bases between. This CDR3 comprises 14 residues. The CDR3 loop reads CASNRGLVGGTQYF. The CDR3, as DNA: TGTGCCAGCAACAGGGGCCTGGTCGGGGGGACCCAGTACTTC.

This clonotype was recorded at least ten times. The chain is built from TRBV12-3 or TRBV12-4 and TRBJ1-5; TRBD1 is a possible D gene (6 bases). Trimming removed 5 bases from V and 5 bases from J, with 16 bases in between. This CDR3 spans 15 amino acids. The CDR3 reads CASSPIGGFDQPQHF. DNA for the CDR3: TGTGCCAGCAGTCCAATAGGGGGATTCGATCAGCCCCAGCATTTT.

This clonotype was seen many times. This chain uses TRBV20-1 with TRBJ2-5, with 12 bases lining up with TRBD2. The CDR3 length is 14 residues. Germline CDR1 is DFQATT and CDR2 is SNEGSKA (reference sequence). The V and J ends lost 6 bases and 4 bases, in that order; junction bases with no gene match: 6. The CDR3 nucleotides are TGCAGTGCCCTCGAACTAGCGGGAGGAGAGACCCAGTACTTC. Residues: CSALELAGGETQYF.

This clonotype was observed many times. The V gene is TRBV27, the J gene TRBJ2-7; D not certain. CDR1 is MNHEY and CDR2 is SMNVEV in the germline V gene (reference sequence). Trimming left V 0 bases short and J 0 bases short, with 3 bases between. The CDR3 runs to 13 residues. This CDR3 reads CASSLSASYEQYF. The CDR3 DNA reads TGTGCCAGCAGTTTATCAGCCTCCTACGAGCAGTACTTC.

In this sample, this clonotype turned up many times. The chain is built from TRBV30 and TRBJ1-5; D may be TRBD1 (5 bases). Trimming left V 3 bases short and J 1 base short, with 10 bases between. This CDR3 spans 14 amino acids. The germline gives CDR1 GTSNPN, CDR2 SVGIG (reference sequence). The chain's CDR3 is CAWSARGSNQPQHF. The CDR3, as DNA: TGTGCCTGGAGCGCCCGGGGGAGCAATCAGCCCCAGCATTTT.

The gene calls are TRBV7-2 and TRBJ2-7; D is uncertain. The CDR3 sequence is 13 residues long. Germline V gene lookup returns CDR1 SGHTA and CDR2 FQGNSA. Trimming pared 5 bases from V and 6 bases from J, leaving 14 bases between. CDR3: CASSALGVAEQYF. In nucleotides, the CDR3 is TGTGCCAGCAGCGCACTTGGGGTCGCCGAGCAGTACTTC. Complete variable domain (other parts from reference TRBV7-2 and TRBJ2-7): GAGVSQSPSNKVTEKGKDVELRCDPISGHTALYWYRQSLGQGLEFLIYFQGNSAPDKSGLPSDRFSAERTGGSVSTLTIQRTQQEDSAVYLCASSALGVAEQYFGPGTRLTVT.

This clonotype was counted only a few times. The V gene is TRBV20-1, the J gene TRBJ2-2; perhaps TRBD1 as D (6 bases). CDR1 DFQATT and CDR2 SNEGSKA come from the germline V gene (reference sequence). The CDR3 has 15 amino acids. V was clipped by 6 bases and J by 0 bases, with 14 bases between them. CDR3 in amino acids: CSASPGTTNTGELFF. The CDR3 DNA sequence: TGCAGTGCAAGCCCCGGGACAACGAACACCGGGGAGCTGTTTTTT.

This clonotype has a count of ten or more. The chain recombines TRBV4-1 with TRBJ1-5; D ambiguous. Germline V gene sequence: CDR1 MGHRA, CDR2 YSYEKL. Trimming stripped 2 bases from V and 0 bases from J, with 5 bases between. The CDR3 is 14 amino acids. Here the CDR3 DNA reads TGCGCCAGCAGCCAAATCAGTAGCAATCAGCCCCAGCATTTT. This codes for CASSQISSNQPQHF.

For this clonotype: This is likely a read error, given that the CDR3 carries no conserved phenylalanine or tryptophan at its end. The rearrangement uses TRBV9 and TRBJ2-3; unclear D gene. Germline CDR1 is SGDLS and CDR2 is YYNGEE. This CDR3 has 11 residues. The CDR3 reads CARSVADTQYL. In DNA, the CDR3 is TGTGCCCGCAGCGTAGCAGATACGCAGTATTTG.

Many counts were recorded for this clonotype. The V and J genes are TRBV4-2 and TRBJ1-1, with D possibly matching TRBD1 (5 bases). This CDR3 is 14 amino acids long. CDR1 and CDR2 (germline): LGHNA, YNFKEQ. V gave up 3 bases and J gave up 1 base, with 9 bases separating them. CDR3 nucleotide sequence: TGTGCCAGCAGCCAGGAGACAGAGAACACTGAAGCTTTCTTT. Residues: CASSQETENTEAFF.

The table lists this clonotype with many counts. V is TRBV6-2 or TRBV6-3 and J is TRBJ2-5; D is unresolved. CDR3 length equals 11 residues. Germline V gene data show CDR1 as MNHEY and CDR2 as SVGEGT. Trimming shortened V by 2 bases and J by 9 bases, and 7 bases separated the two germline ends. CDR3 in amino acids: CASSYPGAQYF. The DNA for the CDR3 is TGTGCCAGCAGTTACCCAGGAGCCCAGTACTTC.

Many counts were recorded for this clonotype. This chain joins TRBV7-9 and TRBJ1-2; TRBD1 is a possible D gene (6 bases). This CDR3 has 15 amino acids. The germline CDR1 and CDR2 sequences are SEHNR and FQNEAQ (reference sequence). The V and J ends lost 6 bases and 1 base respectively, with 15 bases between them. CDR3 nucleotide sequence: TGTGCCAGCAGTCAGGCCACAGGGATTAACTATGGCTACACCTTC. Amino acids: CASSQATGINYGYTF.

This sequence joins TRBV20-1 and TRBJ1-1; no definite D call. The germline gives CDR1 DFQATT, CDR2 SNEGSKA (reference sequence). This CDR3 is 15 amino acids long. Trimming shortened V by 1 base and J by 5 bases, and 17 bases separated the two germline ends. Here the CDR3 DNA reads TGCAGTGCTAGAGGTTTACGACCCCTTAGGACTGAAGCTTTCTTT. It yields the protein CSARGLRPLRTEAFF.

This clonotype was seen ten or more times. The J gene is TRBJ2-7, the V gene TRBV5-1; D possibly corresponds to TRBD2 (6 bases). CDR1 and CDR2 from the germline V gene are SGHRS and YFSETQ. The V end was cut by 0 bases, the J end by 5 bases, with 21 bases between. The CDR3 has 17 residues. CDR3 DNA sequence: TGCGCCAGCAGCTTGGCCCCCCCGGGAGCCACCTTTGACGAGCAGTACTTC. Translation gives CASSLAPPGATFDEQYF.

This clonotype has a count of ten or more. V gene TRBV7-9 combines with J gene TRBJ1-2; 8 bases match TRBD1. Germline values: CDR1 SEHNR, CDR2 FQNEAQ (reference sequence). The CDR3 runs to 15 residues. The ends lost 3 bases at V and 4 bases at J; junction bases unmatched: 7. CDR3 protein: CASSFSGTGSYGYTF. The CDR3 DNA follows: TGTGCCAGCAGCTTTTCCGGGACAGGTTCCTATGGCTACACCTTC. Full variable domain (outside the CDR3, taken from reference TRBV7-9 and TRBJ1-2): DTGVSQNPRHKITKRGQNVTFRCDPISEHNRLYWYRQTLGQGPEFLTYFQNEAQLEKSRLLSDRFSAERPKGSFSTLEIQRTEQGDSAMYLCASSFSGTGSYGYTFGSGTRLTVV.

This clonotype was counted at least ten times. The CDR3 spells CASTNYGGQGARDEQFF. In DNA, the CDR3 is TGTGCCAGCACCAATTACGGGGGACAGGGGGCAAGGGATGAGCAGTTCTTC. This sequence joins TRBV12-3 or TRBV12-4 and TRBJ2-1; 12 nucleotides line up with TRBD1. The CDR3 totals 17 residues. J gave up 8 bases and V 7 bases, and 15 bases lay outside the gene matches.

A note on this clonotype: Possible read error: a much larger clone is one base away. This chain uses TRBV20-1 with TRBJ2-1; D is tentatively TRBD1 or TRBD2 (6 bases each). The length of the CDR3 is 15 residues. With 3 bases removed from V and 6 bases from J, the gap between germline ends came to 18 bases. The germline gives CDR1 DFQATT, CDR2 SNEGSKA (reference sequence). The CDR3 protein is CSASKGWGAPNEQFF. The CDR3, as DNA: TGCAGTGCTAGTAAAGGGTGGGGGGCGCCCAATGAGCAGTTCTTC.

This clonotype was picked up many times. V usage is TRBV14 and J usage is TRBJ2-7, with D hard to call. V was clipped by 3 bases and J by 3 bases, with 9 bases between them. The germline V gene encodes CDR1 SGHDN and CDR2 FVKESK. This CDR3 contains 13 residues. The DNA for the CDR3 is TGTGCCAGCAGCCAGGCCCACGGCTACGAGCAGTACTTC. It encodes CASSQAHGYEQYF.

This clonotype was detected ten times or more. The chain couples TRBV27 to TRBJ2-7; 10 bases are shared with TRBD2. CDR1 is MNHEY and CDR2 is SMNVEV in the germline V gene (reference sequence). The CDR3 spans 15 residues. V trimming: 5 bases; J trimming: 2 bases; junction bases outside the gene matches: 6. The CDR3 sequence: CASSLGLAPTYEQYF. DNA for the CDR3: TGTGCCAGCAGTCTGGGACTAGCGCCAACCTACGAGCAGTACTTC.

This clonotype was detected many times. The chain couples TRBV5-1 to TRBJ2-5; D gene ambiguous. Trimming cost V 0 bases and J 4 bases, with 10 bases left between them. Germline V gene sequence: CDR1 SGHRS, CDR2 YFSETQ. The CDR3 totals 14 residues. The CDR3 loop is CASSLAGQPETQYF. The CDR3 DNA reads as TGCGCCAGCAGCTTGGCCGGCCAGCCAGAGACCCAGTACTTC.

The chain couples TRBV7-2 to TRBJ2-5, with D unresolved. The length of the CDR3 is 13 residues. The germline CDR1 and CDR2 sequences are SGHTA and FQGNSA. With 4 bases removed from V and 4 bases from J, the gap between germline ends came to 10 bases. CDR3 region: CASSSDPGETQYF. DNA of the CDR3: TGTGCCAGCAGCTCGGACCCCGGAGAGACCCAGTACTTC.

This clonotype showed up many times. This sequence joins TRBV6-2 or TRBV6-3 and TRBJ2-5, with D perhaps given as TRBD1 or TRBD2 (7 bases each). The CDR3 totals 20 residues. V shed 5 bases and J shed 5 bases, with 33 bases lying between them. Germline V gene lookup returns CDR1 MNHEY and CDR2 SVGEGT. For the CDR3, the DNA is TGTGCCAGCAGTCCCACAGTGAGGGGGCTAGCGGATTTAATACGGGAGACCCAGTACTTC. Its translation is CASSPTVRGLADLIRETQYF.

This clonotype was found many times. CDR3 protein: CASSLSGRLAGADNEQFF. For the CDR3, the DNA is TGTGCCAGCAGCTTATCAGGTAGGCTAGCGGGTGCCGACAATGAGCAGTTCTTC. The chain carries TRBV11-2 and TRBJ2-1; TRBD2 agrees at 8 bases. The length of the CDR3 is 18 residues. Unmatched junction bases numbered 14, after V lost 2 bases and J lost 5 bases. Germline V gives CDR1 SGHAT, CDR2 FQNNGV.

This clonotype showed up many times. The CDR3 coding sequence is TGTGCCAGCAGCTTGGCGGGGACAGGGAGAAAGCCCCAGCATTTT. Translating it yields CASSLAGTGRKPQHF. The chain joins TRBV5-6 to TRBJ1-5; 9 bases agree with TRBD1. The V gene's germline CDR1 is SGHDT and CDR2 YYEEEE. The CDR3 has 15 residues. Trimming cost V 0 bases and J 8 bases; bases outside gene matches: 6.

The rearrangement joins TRBV19 to TRBJ1-1; a weak D match, TRBD1 (6 bases). The V gene's germline CDR1 is LNHDA and CDR2 SQIVND (reference sequence). CDR3 length: 14 amino acids. The V gene lost 11 bases and the J gene lost 0 bases, with 16 bases spanning the gap. CDR3 in DNA: TGTGCCGTTGTGGGGGGACACATGAACACTGAAGCTTTCTTT. It specifies CAVVGGHMNTEAFF.

Ten or more counts support this clonotype. This chain connects TRBV3-1 to TRBJ2-2; unclear D gene. The V end was cut by 10 bases, the J end by 5 bases, with 8 bases between. Per germline, CDR1 LGHDT and CDR2 YNNKEL (reference sequence). The length of the CDR3 is 11 residues. CDR3 sequence reads: CATVGTGELFF. The CDR3 DNA follows: TGTGCCACCGTCGGGACCGGGGAGCTGTTTTTT.

This clonotype was picked up many times. The chain recombines TRBV6-1 with TRBJ1-5; no definite D call. Germline V lookup: CDR1 MNHNS, CDR2 SASEGT. Trimming stripped 3 bases from V and 5 bases from J, with 2 bases between. The CDR3 has 11 residues. The CDR3 sequence is CASSDYQPQHF. CDR3 sequence (DNA): TGTGCCAGCAGTGATTATCAGCCCCAGCATTTT.

This clonotype has only a few counts. The chain has TRBV4-3 and TRBJ2-1, with 10 bases identical to TRBD2. The CDR3 is 17 amino acids. CDR1 is LGHNA, CDR2 YSLEER, per germline. The V segment lost 0 bases and the J segment 2 bases; nucleotides outside the gene matches: 4. CDR3 sequence: CASSQDLAGVAYNEQFF. The CDR3 nucleotides are TGCGCCAGCAGCCAAGATCTAGCGGGAGTTGCCTACAATGAGCAGTTCTTC.

This clonotype was seen repeatedly, ten times or more. This CDR3 reads CAISEPTTGNYGYTF. The CDR3 DNA reads as TGTGCCATCAGTGAGCCAACGACGGGAAACTATGGCTACACCTTC. The chain is built from TRBV10-3 and TRBJ1-2, with unresolved D. The CDR3 totals 15 residues. Trimming left V 2 bases short and J 2 bases short, with 12 bases between. Germline V lookup: CDR1 ENHRY, CDR2 SYGVKD.